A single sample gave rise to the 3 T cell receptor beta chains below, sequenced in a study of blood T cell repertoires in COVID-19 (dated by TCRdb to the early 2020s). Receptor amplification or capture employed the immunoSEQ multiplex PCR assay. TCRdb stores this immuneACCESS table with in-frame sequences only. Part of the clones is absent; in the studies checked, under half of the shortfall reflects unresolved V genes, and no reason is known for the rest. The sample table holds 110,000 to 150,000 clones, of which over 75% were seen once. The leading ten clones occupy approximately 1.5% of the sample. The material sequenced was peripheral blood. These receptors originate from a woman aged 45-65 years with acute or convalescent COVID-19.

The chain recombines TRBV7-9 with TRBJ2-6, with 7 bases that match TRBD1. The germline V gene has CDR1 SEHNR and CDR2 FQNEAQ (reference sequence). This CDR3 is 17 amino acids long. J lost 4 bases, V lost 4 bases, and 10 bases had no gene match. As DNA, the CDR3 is TGTGCCAGCAGCTCCGACAGGGAACAATACGGGGCCAACGTCCTGACTTTC. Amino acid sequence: CASSSDREQYGANVLTF.

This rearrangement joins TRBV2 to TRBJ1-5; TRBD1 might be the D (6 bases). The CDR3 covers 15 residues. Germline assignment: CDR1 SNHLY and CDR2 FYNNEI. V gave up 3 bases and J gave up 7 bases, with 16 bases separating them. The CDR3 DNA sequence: TGTGCCAGCAGTGAGGGGACGACAGGTGGACAGCCCCAGCATTTT. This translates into CASSEGTTGGQPQHF. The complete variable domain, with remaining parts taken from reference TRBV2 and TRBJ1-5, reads EPEVTQTPSHQVTQMGQEVILRCVPISNHLYFYWYRQILGQKVEFLVSFYNNEISEKSEIFDDQFSVERPDGSNFTLKIRSTKLEDSAMYFCASSEGTTGGQPQHFGDGTRLSIL.

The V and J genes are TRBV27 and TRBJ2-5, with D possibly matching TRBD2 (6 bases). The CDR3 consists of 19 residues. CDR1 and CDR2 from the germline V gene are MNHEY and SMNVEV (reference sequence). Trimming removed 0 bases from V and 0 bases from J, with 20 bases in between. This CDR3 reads CASSLSQRAVGGYQETQYF. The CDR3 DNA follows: TGTGCCAGCAGTTTATCACAGAGGGCGGTAGGAGGGTACCAAGAGACCCAGTACTTC.